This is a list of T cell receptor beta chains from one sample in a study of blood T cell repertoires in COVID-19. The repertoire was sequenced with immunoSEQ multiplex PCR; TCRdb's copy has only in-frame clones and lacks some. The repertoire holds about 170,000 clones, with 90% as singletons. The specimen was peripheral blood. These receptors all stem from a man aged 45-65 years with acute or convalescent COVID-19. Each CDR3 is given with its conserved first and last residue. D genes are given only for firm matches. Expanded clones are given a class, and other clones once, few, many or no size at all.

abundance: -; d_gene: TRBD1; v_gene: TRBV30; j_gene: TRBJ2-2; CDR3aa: CAWSGQGTGELFF; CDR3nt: TGTGCCTGGAGTGGACAGGGTACCGGGGAGCTGTTTTTT
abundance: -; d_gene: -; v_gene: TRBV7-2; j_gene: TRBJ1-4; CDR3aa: CASRQGVANEKLFF; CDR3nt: TGTGCCAGCAGACAGGGTGTAGCTAATGAAAAACTGTTTTTT
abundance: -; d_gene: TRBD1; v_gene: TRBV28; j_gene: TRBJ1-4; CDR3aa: CASRGMGQVEKLFF; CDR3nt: TGTGCCAGCAGAGGAATGGGACAGGTCGAAAAACTGTTTTTT
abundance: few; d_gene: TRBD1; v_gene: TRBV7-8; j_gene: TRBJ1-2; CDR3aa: CASRKEGAGGRIGYTF; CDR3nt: TGTGCCAGCAGGAAGGAGGGGGCCGGGGGCCGAATCGGCTACACCTTC
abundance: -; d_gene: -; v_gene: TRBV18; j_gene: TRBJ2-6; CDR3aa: CASSPTGSGANVLTF; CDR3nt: TGTGCCAGCTCACCGACAGGCTCTGGGGCCAACGTCCTGACTTTC
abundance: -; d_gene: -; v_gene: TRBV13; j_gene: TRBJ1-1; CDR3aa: CASSPRAGRDKTEAFF; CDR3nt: TGTGCCAGCAGCCCCAGGGCAGGGCGGGATAAGACTGAAGCTTTCTTT
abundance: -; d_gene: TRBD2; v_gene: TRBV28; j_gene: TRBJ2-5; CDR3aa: CASSSAGGITSPQETQYF; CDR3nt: TGTGCCAGCAGTTCGGCGGGAGGTATCACTAGTCCTCAAGAGACCCAGTACTTC
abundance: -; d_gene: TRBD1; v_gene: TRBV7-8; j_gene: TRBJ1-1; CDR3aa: CASSLARDRATEAFF; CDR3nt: TGTGCCAGCAGCTTAGCCCGGGACAGAGCTACTGAAGCTTTCTTT
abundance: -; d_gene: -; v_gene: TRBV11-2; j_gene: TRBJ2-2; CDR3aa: CASSSTGGRTGELFF; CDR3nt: TGTGCCAGCAGCTCGACTGGAGGGCGCACCGGGGAGCTGTTTTTT
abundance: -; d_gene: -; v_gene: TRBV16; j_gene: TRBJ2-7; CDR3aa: CASSQLVASTYEQYF; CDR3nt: TGTGCCAGCAGCCAATTGGTCGCGAGTACCTACGAGCAGTACTTC
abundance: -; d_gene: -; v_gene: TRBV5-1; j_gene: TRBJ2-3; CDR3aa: CASSAGTTDTQYF; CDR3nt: TGCGCCAGCAGCGCGGGGACCACAGATACGCAGTATTTT
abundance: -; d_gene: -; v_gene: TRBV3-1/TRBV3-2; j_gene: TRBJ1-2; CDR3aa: CASSQGRLANYGYTF; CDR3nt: TGTGCCAGCAGCCAAGGGAGGTTAGCTAACTATGGCTACACCTTC
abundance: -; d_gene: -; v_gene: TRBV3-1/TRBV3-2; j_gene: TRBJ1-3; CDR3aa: CASSQDRNPGNTIYF; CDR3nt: TGTGCCAGCAGCCAAGACAGGAACCCTGGAAACACCATATATTTT
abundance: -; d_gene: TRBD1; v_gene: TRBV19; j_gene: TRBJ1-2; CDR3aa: CASSNGQDYGYTF; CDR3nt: TGTGCCAGTAGTAACGGACAGGACTATGGCTACACCTTC
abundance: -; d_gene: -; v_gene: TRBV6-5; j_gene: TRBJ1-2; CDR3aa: CASSPGSAGYGYTF; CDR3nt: TGTGCCAGCAGCCCGGGGAGCGCGGGCTATGGCTACACCTTC
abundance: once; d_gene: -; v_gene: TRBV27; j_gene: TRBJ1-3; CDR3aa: CASRPTTSPLGNTIYF; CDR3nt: TGTGCCAGCAGGCCGACAACATCACCGCTGGGAAACACCATATATTTT
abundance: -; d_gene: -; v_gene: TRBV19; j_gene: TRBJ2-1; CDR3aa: CASSASYNEQFF; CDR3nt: TGTGCCAGTAGTGCCAGTTACAATGAGCAGTTCTTC